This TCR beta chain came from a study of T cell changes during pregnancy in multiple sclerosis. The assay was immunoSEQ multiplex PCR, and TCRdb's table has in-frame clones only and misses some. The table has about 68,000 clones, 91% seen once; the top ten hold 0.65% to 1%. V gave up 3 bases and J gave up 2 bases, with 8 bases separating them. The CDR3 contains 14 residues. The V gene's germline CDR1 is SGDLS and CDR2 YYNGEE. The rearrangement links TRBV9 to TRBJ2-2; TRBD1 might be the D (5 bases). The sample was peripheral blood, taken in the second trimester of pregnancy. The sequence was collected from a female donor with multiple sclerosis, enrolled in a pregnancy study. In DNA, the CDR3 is TGTGCCAGCAGCGGACGGACAAACACCGGGGAGCTGTTTTTT. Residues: CASSGRTNTGELFF.